A selection of T cell receptor beta chains follows, all from one sample in a study of control samples from healthy donors and cancer patients. Sequencing was performed with immunoSEQ multiplex PCR; in TCRdb, only in-frame clones are kept and a portion is missing. The sample lists more than 100,000 clones, over 75% occurring once. Sequencing was done on a sample of blood. These receptors came from a man between 18 and 29 years old in good health. CDR3s include the opening cysteine and the closing phenylalanine or tryptophan. The order of the fields is D gene, J gene, V gene, clone size, CDR3 DNA, CDR3 protein. D genes are given only for firm matches. Where a row states a size, it is once, few, many or the class of an expanded clone; other rows omit it.

NA TRBJ2-5 TRBV3-1/TRBV3-2 NA TGTGCCAGCAGCGTGGGAGTAGAGGAGACCCAGTACTTC CASSVGVEETQYF
TRBD2 TRBJ2-1 TRBV27 once TGTGCCAGCAGTTTATCGCGGGGGGGGTACAATGAGCAGTTCTTC CASSLSRGGYNEQFF
TRBD2 TRBJ2-3 TRBV10-1 NA TGCGCCAGCAGTACGGGAGGGGAGGAGGATACGCAGTATTTT CASSTGGEEDTQYF
TRBD2 TRBJ2-2 TRBV6-5 NA TGTGCCAGCAGGCCAGCGGGAGCTAACACCGGGGAGCTGTTTTTT CASRPAGANTGELFF
NA TRBJ1-4 TRBV7-9 once TGTGCCAGCAGAACCAATCCTAGCGAGGAAAAACTGTTTTTT CASRTNPSEEKLFF
TRBD1 TRBJ2-3 TRBV5-1 once TGCGCCAGCAGCGGAGGGACAGGGGGCGGCCCAGATACGCAGTATTTT CASSGGTGGGPDTQYF
NA TRBJ1-1 TRBV9 NA TGTGCCAGCAGCGGGGCGGGGGCTAGGGACACTGAAGCTTTCTTT CASSGAGARDTEAFF
TRBD1 TRBJ1-2 TRBV19 few TGTGCCAGTAAATTCGGACAGGGAACCTATGGCTACACCTTC CASKFGQGTYGYTF
NA TRBJ2-5 TRBV4-2 NA TGTGCCAGCAGCAAGAGAGACGTAAGGGAAGAGACCCAGTACTTC CASSKRDVREETQYF
NA TRBJ2-1 TRBV29-1 NA TGCAGCGCTGAGAGGGGGGGGGCCGTTGAGCAGTTCTTC CSAERGGAVEQFF
NA TRBJ2-1 TRBV2 NA TGTGCCAGCAGTGAGGTCACTTACAATGAGCAGTTCTTC CASSEVTYNEQFF
TRBD2 TRBJ2-1 TRBV12-3/TRBV12-4 NA TGTGCCAGCAGAGCGGGACTCTTCAATGAGCAGTTCTTC CASRAGLFNEQFF
NA TRBJ1-5 TRBV28 NA TGTGCCAGCAGGCTCGGGGGACCGCCCCAGCATTTT CASRLGGPPQHF
NA TRBJ2-5 TRBV7-9 NA TGTGCCAGCAGCTTAGGGGACTACCAAGAGACCCAGTACTTC CASSLGDYQETQYF
TRBD2 TRBJ2-5 TRBV29-1 NA TGCAGCGCTAGAGGGACTAGCGGACAAGAGACCCAGTACTTC CSARGTSGQETQYF
NA TRBJ2-7 TRBV7-2 NA TGTGCCAGCAGCTCGGGACTCCACTACGAGCAGTACTTC CASSSGLHYEQYF
TRBD1 TRBJ2-1 TRBV9 NA TGTGCCAGCAGCGTAGTTGGACAGGGTATCGATGAGCAGTTCTTC CASSVVGQGIDEQFF
NA TRBJ2-7 TRBV7-9 NA TGTGCCAGCAGCTCAACACCCTCGCTCGAGCAGTACTTC CASSSTPSLEQYF
NA TRBJ2-2 TRBV5-4 NA TGTGCCAGCAGCTTGTCTCACCCCGGGGAGCTGTTTTTT CASSLSHPGELFF
NA TRBJ2-4 TRBV2 NA TGTGCCAGTAGATGGGGAGATTTAGCCAAAAACATTCAGTACTTC CASRWGDLAKNIQYF
TRBD2 TRBJ2-5 TRBV3-1/TRBV3-2 NA TGTGCCAGCAGCCAAGCGTCGCGGGAGGGAGAGACCCAGTACTTC CASSQASREGETQYF
NA TRBJ2-2 TRBV30 NA TGTGCCTGGCGGGGTGGCGCTAACACCGGGGAGCTGTTTTTT CAWRGGANTGELFF
NA TRBJ1-4 TRBV5-5 NA TGTGCCAGCAGCTTGAGTATAGCGGCGAGGGGGTCCTATTCTGAAAAACTGTTTTTT CASSLSIAARGSYSEKLFF
NA TRBJ1-5 TRBV6-5 NA TGTGCCAGCAGCTACAGGGATAGCAATCAGCCCCAGCATTTT CASSYRDSNQPQHF
NA TRBJ2-1 TRBV9 NA TGTGCCAGCAGCGTAGATCCACCTAGCTCCTACAATGAGCAGTTCTTC CASSVDPPSSYNEQFF
NA TRBJ1-2 TRBV19 NA TGTGCCAGTAGTCCGCTTGGGGGAGGCTATGGCTACACCTTC CASSPLGGGYGYTF
NA TRBJ2-2 TRBV6-1 NA TGTGCCAGCAGCCCGGACGGGGAGCTGTTTTTT CASSPDGELFF
TRBD2 TRBJ2-1 TRBV12-5 once TGTGCTAGTGGTTTAGTCACTAGCGGAGCCTACAATGAGCAGTTCTTC CASGLVTSGAYNEQFF
TRBD1 TRBJ2-5 TRBV13 NA TGTGCCAGCAGCAACCAGGGGGTGCTACAAAGTCGAGAGACCCAGTACTTC CASSNQGVLQSRETQYF
NA TRBJ2-2 TRBV30 NA TGTGCCTGGACCGGCGGGGAATACACCGGGGAGCTGTTTTTT CAWTGGEYTGELFF
NA TRBJ2-5 TRBV28 few TGTGCCAGCAGTTGGGGTGGAGGCCAAGAGACCCAGTACTTC CASSWGGGQETQYF
NA TRBJ2-2 TRBV7-9 once TGTGCCAGCAGCACAAGGGGGGACGGGGAGCTGTTTTTT CASSTRGDGELFF
TRBD2 TRBJ2-5 TRBV6-2/TRBV6-3 NA TGTGCCAGCAGTTACTCGACTAGCGGGGGGTACTTCCAAGAGACCCAGTACTTC CASSYSTSGGYFQETQYF
TRBD2 TRBJ2-1 TRBV10-3 NA TGTGCCATCAGTGAACCCCAGAGCGGGGGGGCCGGGAATGAGCAGTTCTTC CAISEPQSGGAGNEQFF
NA TRBJ2-1 TRBV7-9 NA TGTGCCAGCAGCTTGTGGGACGGGGGCGCCTACAATGAGCAGTTCTTC CASSLWDGGAYNEQFF
NA TRBJ1-4 TRBV12-3/TRBV12-4 NA TGTGCCAGCAGTATCCGAGAAAATGAAAAACTGTTTTTT CASSIRENEKLFF
TRBD2 TRBJ2-1 TRBV10-3 once TGTGCCATCAGCCATTCTCCGGGACTAGAGGCTGAGCAGTTCTTC CAISHSPGLEAEQFF
NA TRBJ1-2 TRBV29-1 NA TGCAGCGTTGTTCTGAGCGGGAGGGGTGATGGCTACACCTTC CSVVLSGRGDGYTF
NA TRBJ2-3 TRBV7-2 NA TGTGCCAGCAGCCTAGGACAGACGTCTAGCACAGATACGCAGTATTTT CASSLGQTSSTDTQYF
NA TRBJ2-1 TRBV3-1/TRBV3-2 NA TGTGCCAGCAGCCAAGTTCGTGGGGGCGATGAGCAGTTCTTC CASSQVRGGDEQFF